This T cell receptor (beta chain) was identified during a study of blood T cell repertoires in COVID-19. The V gene's germline CDR1 is SGHNT and CDR2 YYREEE (reference sequence). V dropped 1 base and J dropped 0; count of bases not matched to a gene: 2. This CDR3 contains 16 residues. Method: immunoSEQ multiplex PCR; TCRdb's copy keeps in-frame clones and lacks some. Among 200,000 or so clones, roughly 80% were seen once, and the ten largest hold around 5.1%. This clone was counted only a few times. Input material: peripheral blood. The sequence was obtained from a human donor in a cohort sampled during active COVID-19. The gene calls are TRBV5-4 and TRBJ2-1, with 9 bases identical to TRBD2. The CDR3 region is CASSLSGRSSYNEQFF. CDR3 in DNA: TGTGCCAGCAGCTTGAGCGGGAGGTCCTCCTACAATGAGCAGTTCTTC.